The sequence of this TCR beta chain was determined in a study of cytomegalovirus exposure and HLA in healthy donors. Use of 60 Vbeta and 13 Jbeta primers characterized the PCR. The protocol was immunoSEQ multiplex PCR, while the TCRdb copy is restricted to in-frame clones and leaves out a portion. The table records under 200,000 clones, 68% of them present only once. Whole-study results and caveats: Under in vitro conditions, three CMV-associated chains were confirmed as specific for CMV antigens.

With respect to this clone: What it recognizes is unknown.

The CDR3 runs to 15 residues. Germline-derived CDR1 and CDR2 are LNHDA and SQIVND (reference sequence). V shed 7 bases and J 2 bases; nucleotides not matched to a gene: 5. The clonotype originates from a woman in her forties in good health and CMV-seropositive. V is TRBV19 and J is TRBJ2-2, with 9 bases aligning to TRBD1. What was sequenced was PBMCs. The DNA for the CDR3 is TGTGCCAGTACCCCAACAGGGGGCAACACCGGGGAGCTGTTTTTT. Translation: CASTPTGGNTGELFF.